This T cell receptor beta chain was identified in a study of PD-L1 blockade in urothelial cancer. On the study more broadly: Blood samples contained a median about 150,000 T cells.

Stated time point: pretreatment peripheral blood. Patient disease was locally advanced or metastatic urothelial carcinoma. The V gene lost 5 bases and the J gene lost 6 bases, with 29 bases spanning the gap. Germline V CDR1 and CDR2: SGHNT, YENEEA. CDR3 length: 19 residues. Here immunoSEQ multiplex PCR was the method, and the copy in TCRdb shows in-frame clones only, minus some. Of about 88,000 clones in the sample, 70% to 90% were seen once. The genes are TRBV11-3 and TRBJ2-1; tentative D call: TRBD2 (6 bases). Material: PBMCs, obtained around atezolizumab (anti-PD-L1) treatment. The TCR was taken from a woman of 80 years or more with urothelial cancer. This chain's CDR3 is CASSLGGEWRGWGGNEQFF. The CDR3 nucleotides read TGTGCCAGCAGCCTGGGCGGAGAGTGGCGGGGTTGGGGAGGCAATGAGCAGTTCTTC. Full variable domain (outside the CDR3, taken from reference TRBV11-3 and TRBJ2-1): EAGVVQSPRYKIIEKKQPVAFWCNPISGHNTLYWYLQNLGQGPELLIRYENEEAVDDSQLPKDRFSAERLKGVDSTLKIQPAELGDSAVYLCASSLGGEWRGWGGNEQFFGPGTRLTVL.